The 24 T cell receptor beta chains below all came from one sample that was sequenced in a study of blood T cell repertoires in COVID-19 (TCRdb year 2020). To prepare the library, the immunoSEQ multiplex PCR assay was applied. TCRdb obtained this table from immuneACCESS and retained in-frame rearrangements with V and J assigned. These tables miss some clones; where compared with another copy, unresolved V genes account for less than half of the shortfall, and the remainder is unexplained. For this sample there are some 340,000 clones; roughly 85% appear just once. Roughly 3.7% of the sample belongs to the ten largest clones. Input material: peripheral blood. These receptors were obtained from a woman under 30 with acute or convalescent COVID-19.

The V call is TRBV9, the J call TRBJ2-3; 8 positions match TRBD1. The ends lost 4 bases at V and 0 bases at J; junction bases unmatched: 10. Germline V CDR1 and CDR2: SGDLS, YYNGEE. This CDR3 comprises 17 residues. The CDR3 coding sequence is TGTGCCAGCAGCCCCAGACAGGGGCGAGCTAGCACAGATACGCAGTATTTT. Its protein is CASSPRQGRASTDTQYF.

The chain carries TRBV5-1 and TRBJ2-2; 8 bases map to TRBD1. The germline CDR1 and CDR2 sequences are SGHRS and YFSETQ. J was trimmed by 7 bases and V by 0 bases; bases with no gene match: 5. This CDR3 has 15 residues. CDR3 region: CASSLVQGENGELFF. The CDR3 bases are TGCGCCAGCAGCTTGGTACAGGGGGAAAACGGGGAGCTGTTTTTT.

The chain has TRBV12-3 or TRBV12-4 and TRBJ1-2, with D perhaps matching TRBD1 (6 bases). This CDR3 comprises 11 residues. The V and J ends lost 8 bases and 8 bases respectively, with 12 bases between them. The DNA of the CDR3 is TGTGCCAGCGGCAGGGGTGGGGGCTACACCTTC. This gives the protein CASGRGGGYTF.

V is TRBV6-1 and J is TRBJ2-3; D may be TRBD2 (6 bases). V lost 11 bases to trimming and J lost 5 bases, with 17 bases between them. The CDR3 has 13 residues. Germline V lookup: CDR1 MNHNS, CDR2 SASEGT. The CDR3, as DNA: TGTGCCTTTTCGGGGGATCGGGAAGATACGCAGTATTTT. It is translated as CAFSGDREDTQYF.

This chain joins TRBV25-1 and TRBJ2-2; 10 positions match TRBD2. Germline CDR1 reads MGHDK; CDR2 reads SYGVNS. This CDR3 has 15 amino acids. The J segment lost 5 bases and the V segment lost 2 bases, leaving 2 bases of the junction unmatched. The CDR3 loop reads CASSELAGDTGELFF. The CDR3 DNA reads as TGTGCCAGCAGTGAACTAGCGGGAGATACCGGGGAGCTGTTTTTT.

The chain recombines TRBV12-3 or TRBV12-4 with TRBJ2-1, with D possibly TRBD2 on 7 matching bases. V was cut by 10 bases and J by 10 bases, with 17 bases left in between. The CDR3 totals 12 residues. The CDR3, as DNA: TGTGCCACTTTAGTACCGGGGGGCGAGCAGTTCTTC. Amino acid sequence: CATLVPGGEQFF.

This clone was seen a single time. The V and J genes are TRBV6-5 and TRBJ1-4, with D perhaps TRBD1 (5 bases). The CDR3 is made up of 12 amino acids. V lost 4 bases to trimming and J lost 9 bases, with 9 bases between them. CDR1 and CDR2 (germline): MNHEY, SVGAGI. CDR3 region: CASSSGAKKLFF. The CDR3 DNA reads as TGTGCCAGCAGTTCTGGGGCCAAAAAACTGTTTTTT.

Here the CDR3 reads CASTPTVGGTEAFF. In DNA, the CDR3 is TGTGCCAGCACCCCCACCGTCGGTGGCACTGAAGCTTTCTTT. V and J are TRBV9 and TRBJ1-1; no definite D call. Trimming took 6 bases from V and 4 from J, leaving 16 bases between them. Germline CDR1 SGDLS, CDR2 YYNGEE. The CDR3 runs to 14 residues. The whole variable domain, filled in from reference TRBV9 and TRBJ1-1, reads DSGVTQTPKHLITATGQRVTLRCSPRSGDLSVYWYQQSLDQGLQFLIQYYNGEERAKGNILERFSAQQFPDLHSELNLSSLELGDSALYFCASTPTVGGTEAFFGQGTRLTVV.

The chain combines TRBV7-9 with TRBJ1-2, with 8 bases matching TRBD1. Germline CDR1 and CDR2: SEHNR and FQNEAQ (reference sequence). Trimming at V came to 4 bases and at J to 4 bases, leaving 5 bases not matched to a gene. The CDR3 spans 14 residues. The CDR3 DNA reads TGTGCCAGCAGCTACCCTACAGGGGGCTATGGCTACACCTTC. It is translated as CASSYPTGGYGYTF.

The chain employs TRBV5-1 and TRBJ2-5; TRBD2 matches 15 bases. V shed 3 bases and J 4 bases; nucleotides not matched to a gene: 7. Germline CDR1 SGHRS, CDR2 YFSETQ. The CDR3 is 17 amino acids. CDR3 nucleotide sequence: TGCGCCAGCAGCTCGGGACTAGCGGGAGGTCTTGGAGAGACCCAGTACTTC. It codes for CASSSGLAGGLGETQYF.

V is TRBV30 and J is TRBJ1-2; D not certain. V gave up 0 bases and J gave up 5 bases, with 10 bases separating them. This CDR3 contains 13 residues. Germline CDR1 and CDR2: GTSNPN and SVGIG (reference sequence). CDR3: CAWSVGGPYGYTF. CDR3 bases: TGTGCCTGGAGTGTAGGAGGACCTTATGGCTACACCTTC.

The genes are TRBV3-1 (or the pseudogene TRBV3-2) and TRBJ1-1; TRBD1 is a possible D gene (6 bases). V lost 0 bases, J lost 0 bases, and 14 bases lay in between. Germline V gene sequence: CDR1 LGHDT, CDR2 YNNKEL (reference sequence). The CDR3 is 17 residues long. The CDR3 nucleotides read TGTGCCAGCAGCCAAGATTCGACAGGCGCGATGAACACTGAAGCTTTCTTT. Translated: CASSQDSTGAMNTEAFF.

The rearrangement uses TRBV30 and TRBJ1-3; a weak D match, TRBD1 (5 bases). This CDR3 is 13 amino acids long. Germline V gives CDR1 GTSNPN, CDR2 SVGIG (reference sequence). V lost 2 bases to trimming and J lost 8 bases, with 13 bases between them. The CDR3 protein is CAWSRSTGDTIYF. The CDR3, as DNA: TGTGCCTGGAGTCGTTCTACGGGGGACACCATATATTTT.

The rearrangement joins TRBV20-1 to TRBJ1-1, with a weak D call TRBD1 (5 bases). Per the germline V gene, CDR1 is DFQATT and CDR2 is SNEGSKA (reference sequence). The CDR3 length is 11 residues. Trimming removed 3 bases at V and 5 bases at J, with 7 bases between. The CDR3 region is CSARGRTEAFF. CDR3 nucleotide sequence: TGCAGTGCTAGGGGGCGAACTGAAGCTTTCTTT.

Written as DNA, the CDR3 is TGTGCCAGCCGACAGGGGCGCGGGACCCAGTACTTC. Encoded protein: CASRQGRGTQYF. This chain links TRBV2 with TRBJ2-5, with 8 bases aligning to TRBD1. CDR1 and CDR2 (germline): SNHLY, FYNNEI. This CDR3 is 12 amino acids long. Trimming took 8 bases from V and 7 from J; bases not matched to a gene: 6.

The chain has TRBV4-1 and TRBJ1-2, with 9 bases fitting TRBD1. This CDR3 has 17 residues. The germline gives CDR1 MGHRA, CDR2 YSYEKL. Trimming at V came to 0 bases and at J to 4 bases, leaving 9 bases not matched to a gene. The CDR3 region has the DNA TGCGCCAGCAGCCAAGATGCATGGACAGGGGACATCTATGGCTACACCTTC. This codes for CASSQDAWTGDIYGYTF.

This clone was observed a handful of times. The V call is TRBV27, the J call TRBJ2-7; 8 bases line up with TRBD1. V gave up 4 bases and J gave up 0 bases; unmatched junction bases: 5. Germline V gives CDR1 MNHEY, CDR2 SMNVEV (reference sequence). This CDR3 is built from 15 residues. CDR3 in amino acids: CASSSLQGGSYEQYF. DNA of the CDR3: TGTGCCAGCAGTTCCCTACAGGGGGGCTCCTACGAGCAGTACTTC.

The chain carries TRBV2 and TRBJ2-3; a possible D gene is TRBD2 (5 bases). Trimming stripped 4 bases from V and 1 base from J, with 18 bases between. The CDR3 has 17 residues. Germline V gene sequence: CDR1 SNHLY, CDR2 FYNNEI. CDR3 residues: CASSASGAGRGTDTQYF. In nucleotides, the CDR3 is TGTGCCAGCAGTGCATCAGGTGCGGGCAGAGGCACAGATACGCAGTATTTT.

This clone came up once. This chain uses TRBV7-9 with TRBJ1-6, with 7 bases that match TRBD1. Germline CDR1 and CDR2: SEHNR and FQNEAQ (reference sequence). CDR3 length: 14 residues. The V gene end was trimmed by 5 bases and the J gene end by 7 bases; junction bases not matched to a gene: 5. The CDR3 DNA sequence: TGTGCCAGCAGCCCCGGGACAGAAAATTCACCCCTCCACTTT. This translates into CASSPGTENSPLHF.

This rearrangement joins TRBV20-1 to TRBJ2-3, with TRBD2 matching 8 bases. Germline CDR1 is DFQATT and CDR2 is SNEGSKA (reference sequence). Trimming cost V 3 bases and J 7 bases; bases outside gene matches: 6. CDR3 length: 13 residues. CDR3 amino acids: CSASEAGVNTQYF. The CDR3 DNA reads as TGCAGTGCTAGTGAAGCGGGGGTAAATACGCAGTATTTT.

The gene calls are TRBV29-1 and TRBJ1-3, with D perhaps matching TRBD1 (6 bases). The germline V gene encodes CDR1 SQVTM and CDR2 ANQGSEA. This CDR3 has 11 residues. The CDR3: CTGALGNTIYF. DNA for the CDR3: TGCACAGGGGCGCTTGGGAACACCATATATTTT.

This CDR3 is CASGGQGDTQYF. The CDR3 nucleotides are TGTGCCAGTGGGGGCCAGGGGGATACGCAGTATTTT. The chain uses TRBV19 and TRBJ2-3; D perhaps matches TRBD1 (6 bases). The germline V gene has CDR1 LNHDA and CDR2 SQIVND (reference sequence). There are 12 residues in the CDR3. V lost 8 bases and J 6 bases, leaving 12 bases between the germline ends.

The chain couples TRBV9 to TRBJ2-1, with 10 bases identical to TRBD2. The CDR3 is made up of 18 amino acids. Germline V lookup: CDR1 SGDLS, CDR2 YYNGEE. The trim removed 4 bases at V and 2 bases at J, leaving 12 bases unmatched. This chain's CDR3 is CASSTTDPSGGPYNEQFF. In nucleotides, the CDR3 is TGTGCCAGCAGCACCACCGACCCTAGCGGGGGCCCCTACAATGAGCAGTTCTTC.

Details on this clone: One end of the junction fails to match germline, which may point to a read error. CDR3: CASRQGPGGLYEQYF. The CDR3 DNA is TGCGCCAGCAGACAAGGACCAGGGGGCTTGTACGAGCAGTACTTC. The V call is TRBV4-1, the J call TRBJ2-7; 8 bases align to TRBD1. Per the germline V gene, CDR1 is MGHRA and CDR2 is YSYEKL. CDR3 size: 15 residues.